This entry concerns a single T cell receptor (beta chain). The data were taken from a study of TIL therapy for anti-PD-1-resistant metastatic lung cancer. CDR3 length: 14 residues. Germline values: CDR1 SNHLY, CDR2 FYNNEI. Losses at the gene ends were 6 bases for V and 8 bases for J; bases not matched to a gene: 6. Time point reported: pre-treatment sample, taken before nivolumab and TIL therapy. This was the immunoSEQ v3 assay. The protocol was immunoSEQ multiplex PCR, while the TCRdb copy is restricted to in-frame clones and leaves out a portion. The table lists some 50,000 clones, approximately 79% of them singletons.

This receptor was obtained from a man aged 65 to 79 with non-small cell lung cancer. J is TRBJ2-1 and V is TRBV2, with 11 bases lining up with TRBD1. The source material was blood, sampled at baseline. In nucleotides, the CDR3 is TGTGCCAGCAGGCGGGACAGGGGGGAAGATGAGCAGTTCTTC. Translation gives CASRRDRGEDEQFF. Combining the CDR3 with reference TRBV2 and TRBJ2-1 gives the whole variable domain EPEVTQTPSHQVTQMGQEVILRCVPISNHLYFYWYRQILGQKVEFLVSFYNNEISEKSEIFDDQFSVERPDGSNFTLKIRSTKLEDSAMYFCASRRDRGEDEQFFGPGTRLTVL.